Many counts were recorded for the clone carrying this TCR beta chain. TCRdb redid the calling of the reads with MiXCR, one entry per CDR3 protein. Found here are a few hundred thousand distinct CDR3 sequences, 8% to 9.5% of them singletons; the top ten hold around 4.5%. These data originate in a study of T cell repertoires in cytomegalovirus infection. For the study at large: Public TCR beta signatures marked donors with CMV infection and the matching HLA.

The source material was PBMCs. The clonotype was recovered from a human donor in good health (CMV status not recorded). Some clones in this sample may be carry-over from other donors' samples.

The CDR3 is CASSLSTGVPTEAFF. DNA for the CDR3: TGTGCCAGCAGCTTATCGACAGGGGTCCCAACTGAAGCTTTCTTT. The chain recombines TRBV5-5 with TRBJ1-1; 8 positions agree with TRBD1. The junction had 8 bases not matched to a gene; V was cut back by 2 bases and J by 5 bases. The CDR3 has 15 amino acids. The V gene's germline CDR1 is SGHKS and CDR2 YYEKEE (reference sequence). Filled out from reference TRBV5-5 and TRBJ1-1, the complete variable domain reads DAGVTQSPTHLIKTRGQQVTLRCSPISGHKSVSWYQQVLGQGPQFIFQYYEKEERGRGNFPDRFSARQFPNYSSELNVNALLLGDSALYLCASSLSTGVPTEAFFGQGTRLTVV.